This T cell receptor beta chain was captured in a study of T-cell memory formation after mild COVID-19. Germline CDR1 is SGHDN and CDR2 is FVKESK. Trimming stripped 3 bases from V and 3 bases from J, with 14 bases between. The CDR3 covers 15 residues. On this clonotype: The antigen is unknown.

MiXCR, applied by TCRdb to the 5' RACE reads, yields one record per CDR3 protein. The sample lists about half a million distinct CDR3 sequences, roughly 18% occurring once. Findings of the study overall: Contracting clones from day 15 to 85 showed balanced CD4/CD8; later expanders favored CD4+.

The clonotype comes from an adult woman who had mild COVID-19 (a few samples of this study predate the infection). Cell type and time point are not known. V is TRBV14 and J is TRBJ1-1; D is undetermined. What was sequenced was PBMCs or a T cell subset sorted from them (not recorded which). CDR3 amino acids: CASSHFTGGDTEAFF. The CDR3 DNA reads TGTGCCAGCAGCCACTTTACGGGTGGGGACACTGAAGCTTTCTTT.